One sample yielded the 6 T cell receptor beta chains listed below, sequenced in a study of monozygotic twins with cystic fibrosis. Sequencing used immunoSEQ multiplex PCR; TCRdb keeps in-frame clones, though not all of them. The table includes 25,000 to 35,000 clones, 85% detected once. Sequencing input: blood. The receptor set was obtained from a girl aged 2 to 9 with cystic fibrosis.

The rearrangement joins TRBV30 to TRBJ1-2; D not certain. The CDR3 runs 13 residues. V was pared by 2 bases and J by 2 bases, with 9 bases between. Germline loops: CDR1 GTSNPN, CDR2 SVGIG (reference sequence). This CDR3 is CAWSREPNYGYTF. The CDR3 DNA sequence: TGTGCCTGGAGTAGGGAGCCCAACTATGGCTACACCTTC.

Written as DNA, the CDR3 is TGTGCCAGCAGGTCAGGGATTAGCTCCTATAATTCACCCCTCCACTTT. It encodes CASRSGISSYNSPLHF. The chain joins TRBV28 to TRBJ1-6, with D perhaps TRBD1 (5 bases). Germline V lookup: CDR1 MDHEN, CDR2 SYDVKM. The CDR3 length is 16 residues. Between the trimmed V and J ends, which lost 6 bases and 0 bases, there was a span of 12 bases. Combining the CDR3 with reference TRBV28 and TRBJ1-6 gives the whole variable domain DVKVTQSSRYLVKRTGEKVFLECVQDMDHENMFWYRQDPGLGLRLIYFSYDVKMKEKGDIPEGYSVSREKKERFSLILESASTNQTSMYLCASRSGISSYNSPLHFGNGTRLTVT.

This clone was picked up one time. The genes are TRBV9 and TRBJ2-2, with 8 bases that match TRBD2. Germline CDR1 reads SGDLS; CDR2 reads YYNGEE. The CDR3 has 16 amino acids. Germline trimming cut 2 bases from V and 6 bases from J; bases unmatched to any gene: 9. CDR3 nucleotide sequence: TGTGCCAGCAGCGTCGGCGGGAGGATGTCCTCCGGGGAGCTGTTTTTT. Its protein is CASSVGGRMSSGELFF.

This rearrangement joins TRBV18 to TRBJ1-1; D possibly corresponds to TRBD1 (5 bases). Germline V gene sequence: CDR1 KGHSH, CDR2 LQKENI. CDR3 size: 16 residues. V was trimmed by 2 bases and J by 0 bases, leaving 13 bases between them. CDR3 nucleotide sequence: TGTGCCAGCTCACCAGAATCGAGGGGAATGAACACTGAAGCTTTCTTT. Its protein is CASSPESRGMNTEAFF.

The chain is built from TRBV9 and TRBJ2-5, with D perhaps being TRBD1 or TRBD2 (5 bases each). Deletions cut 3 bases from V and 2 bases from J, with 8 bases between. The CDR3 consists of 13 residues. CDR1 and CDR2 from the germline V gene are SGDLS and YYNGEE. The CDR3 here is CASSAGRQETQYF. CDR3 nucleotide sequence: TGTGCCAGCAGCGCAGGGAGACAAGAGACCCAGTACTTC.

The chain joins TRBV15 to TRBJ1-1; D is uncertain. CDR3 length: 23 amino acids. The V gene's germline CDR1 is LNHNV and CDR2 YYDKDF (reference sequence). V dropped 0 bases and J dropped 0 bases, with 32 bases sitting between them. The chain's CDR3 is CATSRDRWSNPDLTPSMNTEAFF. CDR3 DNA: TGTGCCACCAGCAGAGATCGATGGAGTAACCCCGACCTCACCCCCTCCATGAACACTGAAGCTTTCTTT.